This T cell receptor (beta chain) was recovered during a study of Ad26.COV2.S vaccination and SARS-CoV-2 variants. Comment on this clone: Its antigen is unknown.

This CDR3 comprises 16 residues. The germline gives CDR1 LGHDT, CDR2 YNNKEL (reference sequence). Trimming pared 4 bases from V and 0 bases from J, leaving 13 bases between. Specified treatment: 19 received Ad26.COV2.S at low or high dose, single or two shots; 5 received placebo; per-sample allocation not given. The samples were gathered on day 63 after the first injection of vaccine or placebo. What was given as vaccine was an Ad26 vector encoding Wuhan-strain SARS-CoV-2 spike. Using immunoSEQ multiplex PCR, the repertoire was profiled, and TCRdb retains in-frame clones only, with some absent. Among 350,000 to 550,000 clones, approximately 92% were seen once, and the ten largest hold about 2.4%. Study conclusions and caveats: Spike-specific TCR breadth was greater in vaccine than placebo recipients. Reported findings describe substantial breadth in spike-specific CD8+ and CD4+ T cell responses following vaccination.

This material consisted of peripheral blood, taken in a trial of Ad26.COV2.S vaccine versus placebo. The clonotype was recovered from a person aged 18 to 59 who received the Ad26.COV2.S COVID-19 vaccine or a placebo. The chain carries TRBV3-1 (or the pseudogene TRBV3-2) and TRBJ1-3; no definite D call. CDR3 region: CASSPRLLSSGNTIYF. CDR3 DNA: TGTGCCAGCAGCCCCCGACTCCTGAGCTCTGGAAACACCATATATTTT.